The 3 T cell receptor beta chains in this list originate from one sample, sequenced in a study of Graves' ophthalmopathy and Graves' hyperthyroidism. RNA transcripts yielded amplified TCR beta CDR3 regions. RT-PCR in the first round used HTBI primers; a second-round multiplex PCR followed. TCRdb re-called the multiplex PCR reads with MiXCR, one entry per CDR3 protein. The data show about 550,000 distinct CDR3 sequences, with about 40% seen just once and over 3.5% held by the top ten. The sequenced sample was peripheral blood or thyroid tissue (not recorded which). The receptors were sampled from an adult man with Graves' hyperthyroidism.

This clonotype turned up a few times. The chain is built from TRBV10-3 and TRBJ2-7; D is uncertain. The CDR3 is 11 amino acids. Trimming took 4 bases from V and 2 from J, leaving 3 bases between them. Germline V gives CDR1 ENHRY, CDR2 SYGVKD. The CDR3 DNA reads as TGTGCCATCAGTGGGGCCTACGAGCAGTACTTC. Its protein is CAISGAYEQYF.

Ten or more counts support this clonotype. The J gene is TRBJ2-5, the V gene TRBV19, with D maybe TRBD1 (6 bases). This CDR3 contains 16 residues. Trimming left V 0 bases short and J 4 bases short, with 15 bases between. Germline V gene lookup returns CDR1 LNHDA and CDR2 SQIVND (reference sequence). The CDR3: CASSIDPRGTRETQYF. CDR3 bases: TGTGCCAGTAGTATAGACCCCAGGGGCACCCGAGAGACCCAGTACTTC.

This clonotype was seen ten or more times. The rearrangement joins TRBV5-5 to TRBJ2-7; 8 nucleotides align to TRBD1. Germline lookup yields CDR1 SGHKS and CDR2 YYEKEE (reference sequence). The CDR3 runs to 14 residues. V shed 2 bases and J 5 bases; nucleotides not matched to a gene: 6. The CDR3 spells CASSFRQGRHEQYF. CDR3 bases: TGTGCCAGCAGCTTCAGACAGGGGCGACACGAGCAGTACTTC.